These 27 T cell receptor beta chains were all obtained from the same sample, sequenced in a study of blood T cell repertoires in COVID-19. Profiling relied on immunoSEQ multiplex PCR, and the TCRdb table lists in-frame clones only, not all of them. This table holds some 42,000 clones, around 90% found once. The sample was peripheral blood. The receptors shown here come from a human donor in a cohort sampled during active COVID-19.

The rearrangement uses TRBV6-2 or TRBV6-3 and TRBJ1-6, with 8 bases that match TRBD1. This CDR3 comprises 15 residues. Germline assignment: CDR1 MNHEY and CDR2 SVGEGT. With 6 bases clipped from V and 6 bases from J, the junction kept 7 bases outside the gene matches. The CDR3 region has the DNA TGTGCCAGCAGCTCAGGGGGCGCGGGTAATTCACCCCTCCACTTT. It is translated as CASSSGGAGNSPLHF.

The V and J genes are TRBV4-3 and TRBJ1-4; no clear D gene. The CDR3 is 15 amino acids. Trimming took off 3 bases at V and 3 bases at J, with 11 bases between the two ends. Per the germline V gene, CDR1 is LGHNA and CDR2 is YSLEER. CDR3 nucleotide sequence: TGCGCCAGCAGCCATAGAGGGTCGGCTAATGAAAAACTGTTTTTT. Its protein product is CASSHRGSANEKLFF.

V and J are TRBV11-2 and TRBJ2-7, with TRBD1 matching over 8 bases. CDR3 length: 17 residues. Trimming at V came to 5 bases and at J to 3 bases, leaving 15 bases not matched to a gene. Germline V gene data show CDR1 as SGHAT and CDR2 as FQNNGV. The CDR3 DNA reads as TGTGCCAGCAGCCCTTCCCGCGGCGGGACAGGACGCTACGAGCAGTACTTC. This encodes CASSPSRGGTGRYEQYF.

The CDR3 sequence: CASSQEQQGTSYEQYF. The CDR3 nucleotides read TGTGCCAGCAGCCAAGAACAGCAGGGAACCTCCTACGAGCAGTACTTC. The rearrangement links TRBV4-2 to TRBJ2-7; D is perhaps TRBD1 (5 bases). Per the germline V gene, CDR1 is LGHNA and CDR2 is YNFKEQ. The CDR3 consists of 16 residues. V gave up 0 bases and J gave up 0 bases, with 12 bases separating them.

The genes are TRBV19 and TRBJ1-5, with TRBD1 identical over 9 bases. The trim removed 6 bases at V and 7 bases at J, leaving 10 bases unmatched. Germline values: CDR1 LNHDA, CDR2 SQIVND (reference sequence). This CDR3 is 15 amino acids long. The CDR3 nucleotides read TGTGCCAGTAGCGAGGACAGGGGCAGAGGGCAGCCCCAGCATTTT. This gives the protein CASSEDRGRGQPQHF.

The rearrangement uses TRBV7-2 and TRBJ2-1; 8 positions agree with TRBD2. Per germline, CDR1 SGHTA and CDR2 FQGNSA. This CDR3 is built from 16 residues. V dropped 1 base and J dropped 2; count of bases not matched to a gene: 4. The DNA of the CDR3 is TGTGCCAGCAGCTTAGGGACTAGCTTTGCCTACAATGAGCAGTTCTTC. It encodes CASSLGTSFAYNEQFF.

This clone was picked up a small number of times. The V and J genes are TRBV4-1 and TRBJ1-5, with D unclear. The ends were cut back, 2 bases at V and 5 bases at J, with 19 bases in the middle. The CDR3 covers 17 residues. Germline CDR1 is MGHRA and CDR2 is YSYEKL. In DNA, the CDR3 is TGCGCCAGCAGCCAACCGGCTGGGCAGTACACAGATCAGCCCCAGCATTTT. This codes for CASSQPAGQYTDQPQHF.

The rearrangement uses TRBV12-3 or TRBV12-4 and TRBJ1-3; the D gene is possibly TRBD1 (6 bases). V gave up 6 bases and J gave up 8 bases, with 11 bases separating them. This CDR3 comprises 12 residues. CDR3 in amino acids: CASRHRVDTIYF. The CDR3 DNA reads TGTGCCAGCAGGCACAGGGTGGACACCATATATTTT.

The V gene is TRBV6-6, the J gene TRBJ1-6; 7 nucleotides match TRBD1. Germline trimming cut 6 bases from V and 4 bases from J; bases unmatched to any gene: 3. This CDR3 has 14 residues. Germline CDR1 is MNHNY and CDR2 is SVGAGI (reference sequence). The CDR3 DNA reads TGTGCCAGCAGCCCACAGGGGTATAATTCACCCCTCCACTTT. Protein: CASSPQGYNSPLHF.

The J gene is TRBJ1-2, the V gene TRBV24-1, with D perhaps matching TRBD1 (6 bases). The CDR3 extends over 14 amino acids. Per the germline V gene, CDR1 is KGHDR and CDR2 is SFDVKD. V shed 2 bases and J shed 4 bases, with 10 bases lying between them. The CDR3: CATSDSDRRYGYTF. The CDR3 nucleotides read TGTGCCACCAGTGATTCTGACAGGCGCTATGGCTACACCTTC.

V and J are TRBV6-5 and TRBJ1-5; D is uncertain. This CDR3 has 15 residues. Per germline, CDR1 MNHEY and CDR2 SVGAGI. The V end was cut by 4 bases, the J end by 0 bases, with 10 bases between. CDR3 region: CASSSGEDSNQPQHF. The CDR3 region has the DNA TGTGCCAGCAGTTCCGGGGAGGATAGCAATCAGCCCCAGCATTTT.

The rearrangement joins TRBV29-1 to TRBJ2-7, with TRBD1 matching 9 bases. From germline, CDR1 is SQVTM and CDR2 ANQGSEA. With 7 bases clipped from V and 3 bases from J, the junction kept 4 bases outside the gene matches. The CDR3 contains 12 residues. The CDR3 DNA is TGCAGCGGGTGGGACAGGGACTACGAGCAGTACTTC. Encoded protein: CSGWDRDYEQYF.

Sample share makes this clone medium-sized (0.01 to 0.1%). The chain couples TRBV6-4 to TRBJ1-1; no reliable D call. This CDR3 spans 14 amino acids. V lost 0 bases, J lost 7 bases, and 12 bases lay in between. CDR1 MRHNA and CDR2 SNTAGT come from the germline V gene. Here the CDR3 DNA reads TGTGCCAGCAGTGACTCTCCCGGGTTTAGTGAAGCTTTCTTT. Residues: CASSDSPGFSEAFF.

The CDR3 region has the DNA TGCGCCAGCAGCCCTTATATAAGACGGGACACTGAAGCTTTCTTT. It yields the protein CASSPYIRRDTEAFF. The genes are TRBV4-3 and TRBJ1-1; D remains ambiguous. V was clipped by 4 bases and J by 3 bases, with 15 bases between them. This CDR3 has 15 residues. Germline V lookup: CDR1 LGHNA, CDR2 YSLEER.

The CDR3 DNA reads TGTGCCAGCAGCTTCCCCACACCAATGAACACTGAAGCTTTCTTT. This translates into CASSFPTPMNTEAFF. This rearrangement joins TRBV7-6 to TRBJ1-1; D ambiguous. Per germline, CDR1 SGHVS and CDR2 FNYEAQ. The CDR3 has 15 amino acids. The germline V and J ends were trimmed by 3 bases and 0 bases, with 11 bases remaining between them.

The genes are TRBV11-3 and TRBJ1-6, with a possible D match to TRBD1 (5 bases). The V and J ends lost 5 bases and 9 bases respectively, with 11 bases between them. Germline CDR1 and CDR2: SGHNT and YENEEA. The CDR3 spans 13 residues. The CDR3 bases are TGTGCCAGCAGCCCCTCCGGGGGTTCACCCCTCCACTTT. Protein sequence: CASSPSGGSPLHF.

This rearrangement joins TRBV20-1 to TRBJ2-7; no clear D. This CDR3 is 11 amino acids long. Looked up from germline, CDR1 is DFQATT and CDR2 is SNEGSKA (reference sequence). Trimming left V 7 bases short and J 3 bases short, with 10 bases between. CDR3 bases: TGCAGTGGCAGAAGCGACTACGAGCAGTACTTC. Translated: CSGRSDYEQYF.

The chain is built from TRBV4-3 and TRBJ2-7; 9 bases agree with TRBD1. The CDR3 has 18 residues. Germline assignment: CDR1 LGHNA and CDR2 YSLEER. V was pared by 0 bases and J by 0 bases, with 9 bases of the junction left unmatched. The CDR3: CASSQEVVGQGFSYEQYF. As DNA, the CDR3 is TGCGCCAGCAGCCAAGAAGTGGTGGGACAGGGATTCTCCTACGAGCAGTACTTC.

The V call is TRBV5-6, the J call TRBJ1-6, with 7 bases aligning to TRBD1. The V and J ends lost 3 bases and 4 bases, in that order; junction bases with no gene match: 4. The CDR3 runs to 15 residues. Germline V gives CDR1 SGHDT, CDR2 YYEEEE. CDR3 loop: CASSSQGVYNSPLHF. Here the CDR3 DNA reads TGTGCCAGCAGCTCGCAGGGGGTGTATAATTCACCCCTCCACTTT.

The chain employs TRBV6-5 and TRBJ2-7; possible D gene TRBD1, 5 bases. From germline, CDR1 is MNHEY and CDR2 SVGAGI. The length of the CDR3 is 13 residues. With 5 bases removed from V and 5 bases from J, the gap between germline ends came to 13 bases. The CDR3 is CASSKPGWNEQYF. The DNA of the CDR3 is TGTGCCAGCAGTAAGCCAGGGTGGAACGAGCAGTACTTC.

The rearrangement links TRBV12-5 to TRBJ1-1; D remains ambiguous. The CDR3 length is 15 residues. V was shortened by 1 base and J by 6 bases, with 15 bases between the two germline ends. CDR1 is LGHNT and CDR2 is FRNRAP in the germline V gene. DNA for the CDR3: TGTGCTAGTGGTTTGGCTCTTTGGGCCGTGGCTGAAGCTTTCTTT. It encodes CASGLALWAVAEAFF.

This clone was seen just once. The chain carries TRBV12-5 and TRBJ1-5; tentative D call: TRBD1 (5 bases). Germline loops: CDR1 LGHNT, CDR2 FRNRAP. V shed 7 bases and J shed 2 bases, with 21 bases lying between them. This CDR3 contains 17 residues. This CDR3 reads CASATSGGRAGNQPQHF. The CDR3 DNA sequence: TGTGCTAGTGCCACTTCGGGGGGGAGGGCTGGCAATCAGCCCCAGCATTTT.

CDR3 sequence reads: CASSVEGQGSGANVLTF. The CDR3 DNA reads TGTGCCAGCAGCGTAGAGGGACAGGGGTCTGGGGCCAACGTCCTGACTTTC. V is TRBV9 and J is TRBJ2-6; TRBD1 aligns across 10 bases. V was clipped by 0 bases and J by 1 base; unmatched bases: 1. Germline loops: CDR1 SGDLS, CDR2 YYNGEE. CDR3 length: 17 residues. The full variable domain, with the rest looked up from reference TRBV9 and TRBJ2-6, is DSGVTQTPKHLITATGQRVTLRCSPRSGDLSVYWYQQSLDQGLQFLIQYYNGEERAKGNILERFSAQQFPDLHSELNLSSLELGDSALYFCASSVEGQGSGANVLTFGAGSRLTVL.

This rearrangement joins TRBV6-5 to TRBJ2-7, with D maybe TRBD2 (7 bases). V lost 7 bases to trimming and J lost 7 bases, with 17 bases between them. Germline CDR1 is MNHEY and CDR2 is SVGAGI. This CDR3 has 13 residues. CDR3 sequence reads: CASTPGGRAEQYF. CDR3 DNA: TGTGCCAGCACGCCGGGGGGCAGGGCGGAGCAGTACTTC.

This clone was counted once. The gene calls are TRBV10-3 and TRBJ1-3; D might be TRBD1 (5 bases). Germline V gives CDR1 ENHRY, CDR2 SYGVKD. V shed 0 bases and J shed 4 bases, with 10 bases lying between them. The CDR3 consists of 15 residues. The CDR3 nucleotides are TGTGCCATCAGTGAGTCGGAGGGGTACGGAAACACCATATATTTT. Encoded protein: CAISESEGYGNTIYF.

V gene TRBV4-1 combines with J gene TRBJ1-6; 7 bases agree with TRBD1. Germline CDR1 reads MGHRA; CDR2 reads YSYEKL. V was pared by 4 bases and J by 10 bases, with 7 bases of the junction left unmatched. The CDR3 has 14 amino acids. CDR3 in amino acids: CASSLQGSWSPLHF. The CDR3 bases are TGCGCCAGCAGCCTACAGGGGTCTTGGTCACCCCTCCACTTT.

This sequence joins TRBV18 and TRBJ1-2; D possibly corresponds to TRBD1 (6 bases). Germline-derived CDR1 and CDR2 are KGHSH and LQKENI. CDR3 size: 15 residues. Deletions cut 3 bases from V and 4 bases from J, with 15 bases between. The CDR3 is CASSPGQATTYGYTF. The CDR3 DNA follows: TGTGCCAGCTCACCGGGACAAGCAACGACCTATGGCTACACCTTC.